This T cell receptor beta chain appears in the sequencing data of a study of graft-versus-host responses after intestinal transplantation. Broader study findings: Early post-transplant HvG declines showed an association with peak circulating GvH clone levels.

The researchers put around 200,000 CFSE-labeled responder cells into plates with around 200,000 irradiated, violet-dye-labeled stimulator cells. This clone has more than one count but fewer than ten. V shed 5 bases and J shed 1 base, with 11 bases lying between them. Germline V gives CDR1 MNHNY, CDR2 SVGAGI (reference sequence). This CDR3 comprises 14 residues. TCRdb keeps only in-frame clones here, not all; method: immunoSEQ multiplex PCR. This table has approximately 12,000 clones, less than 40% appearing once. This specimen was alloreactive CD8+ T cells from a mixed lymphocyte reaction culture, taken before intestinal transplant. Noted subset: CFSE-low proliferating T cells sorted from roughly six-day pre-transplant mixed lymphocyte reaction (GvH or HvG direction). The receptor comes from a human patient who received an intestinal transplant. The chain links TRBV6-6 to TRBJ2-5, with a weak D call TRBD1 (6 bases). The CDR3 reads CASSRRGVQETQYF. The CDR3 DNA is TGTGCCAGCAGTCGCAGGGGAGTCCAAGAGACCCAGTACTTC.